Sequencing of this T cell receptor (beta chain) was carried out in a study of blood T cell repertoires in COVID-19. Study summary: Spain, Italy and the United States supplied samples that represented acute and convalescent COVID-19. T cells, B-cell-depleted T cells, or PBMCs supplied cDNA or gDNA.

Per the original methods: Reference gene primer amplification in the assay estimated nucleated cell counts. The protocol was immunoSEQ multiplex PCR, while the TCRdb copy is restricted to in-frame clones and leaves out a portion. V and J calls and clone size follow that table, whereas D and trimming were derived from the DNA. The sample records about 110,000 clones, about nine tenths being singletons. Per germline, CDR1 MGHRA and CDR2 YSYEKL. The length of the CDR3 is 14 residues. V gave up 1 base and J gave up 2 bases, with 9 bases separating them. This receptor was identified in a human donor in a cohort sampled during active COVID-19. This chain connects TRBV4-1 to TRBJ2-7; the D is unclear. Material for sequencing was peripheral blood. The CDR3 protein is CASSQVTVTYEQYF. The CDR3 DNA sequence: TGCGCCAGCAGCCAAGTCACAGTAACCTACGAGCAGTACTTC.